This T cell receptor (beta chain) was sequenced in a study of identical twins. Study-wide points: These conclusions were based on statistical analysis (cross-sectional, not following the same donors). The study found weaker excess twin sharing in beta out-of-frame sequences.

V trimming: 3 bases; J trimming: 3 bases; junction bases outside the gene matches: 3. This CDR3 region has 14 residues. This clonotype showed up many times. The antigen is not known. TCRdb used MiXCR to reprocess the 5' RACE reads, holding one entry per CDR3 protein. The repertoire holds around 680,000 distinct CDR3 sequences, around 8.3% seen once, with 0.98% in the top ten. These data also featured in a second study, about yellow fever vaccine responses in identical twins.

The source is a woman aged 18-29 years in good health. Sequencing was done on a sample of PBMCs. V and J are TRBV12-3 or TRBV12-4 and TRBJ2-7, with 9 bases aligning to TRBD2. The CDR3 DNA follows: TGTGCCAGCAGTTTCGCGACTAGCGGCTACGAGCAGTACTTC. Translating gives CASSFATSGYEQYF.